This is a list of T cell receptor beta chains from one sample in a study of blood T cell repertoires in COVID-19. Only in-frame clones appear in the TCRdb table, and some are missing; sequencing was by immunoSEQ multiplex PCR. The table includes under 200,000 clones, more than 85% detected once. The sequencing sample was made of peripheral blood. The receptors originated from a man in his 60s with COVID-19, enrolled during active disease. Both conserved end residues are part of each CDR3. The order of the fields is J gene, clone size, D gene, V gene, CDR3 DNA, CDR3 protein. A D gene is named only where the DNA matches it firmly. Clone size appears in some rows only: once, few, many, or a class for an expanded clone.

J: TRBJ1-1
size: once
D: -
V: TRBV7-2
DNA: TGTGCCAGCAGCTTAGTTATCAGACAGAACACTGAAGCTTTCTTT
CDR3: CASSLVIRQNTEAFF

J: TRBJ1-4
size: -
D: TRBD1
V: TRBV7-2
DNA: TGTGCCAGCAGCGCAACCGGGACAGGGGTTGAAAAACTGTTTTTT
CDR3: CASSATGTGVEKLFF

J: TRBJ1-4
size: -
D: TRBD1
V: TRBV5-1
DNA: TGCGCCAGCAGTCCGGGGGCAGGGGGCCTAACTAATGAAAAACTGTTTTTT
CDR3: CASSPGAGGLTNEKLFF

J: TRBJ1-2
size: few
D: -
V: TRBV4-3
DNA: TGCGCCAGCAGCCAAGAGGGAAAGGGGCGAGGCTACACCTTC
CDR3: CASSQEGKGRGYTF

J: TRBJ1-2
size: -
D: TRBD1
V: TRBV9
DNA: TGTGCCAGCAGCGAGAGTGCCGGGACAGTCTATGGCTACACCTTC
CDR3: CASSESAGTVYGYTF

J: TRBJ1-6
size: -
D: -
V: TRBV7-9
DNA: TGTGCCAGCAGCTTTCCAGGGGATTCACCCCTCCACTTT
CDR3: CASSFPGDSPLHF

J: TRBJ1-6
size: -
D: -
V: TRBV7-6
DNA: TGTGCCAGCAGCGCCACAGAGGGTTCTAATTCACCCCTCCACTTT
CDR3: CASSATEGSNSPLHF

J: TRBJ2-1
size: -
D: TRBD2
V: TRBV11-3
DNA: TGTGCCAGCAGTCACTCCGGGACTAGCGTTGAGCAGTTCTTC
CDR3: CASSHSGTSVEQFF

J: TRBJ2-5
size: once
D: TRBD2
V: TRBV18
DNA: TGTGCCAGCTCACCACGGACTAGCGGGGGATTAAAGACCCAGTACTTC
CDR3: CASSPRTSGGLKTQYF

J: TRBJ1-1
size: -
D: TRBD1
V: TRBV28
DNA: TGTGCCAGCAGTTTCAACAGGGGTTCGACTGAAGCTTTCTTT
CDR3: CASSFNRGSTEAFF

J: TRBJ2-7
size: -
D: -
V: TRBV2
DNA: TGTGCCAGCAGTGAGGAAACAGGACGCGCGATTTCCTACGAGCAGTACTTC
CDR3: CASSEETGRAISYEQYF

J: TRBJ1-1
size: -
D: -
V: TRBV6-5
DNA: TGTGCCAGCAGTTACGGGAGGGCTAGCACTGAAGCTTTCTTT
CDR3: CASSYGRASTEAFF

J: TRBJ2-3
size: -
D: -
V: TRBV6-7
DNA: TGTGCCAGCAGTGATATTTTAGACTCAAAAAACACAGATACGCAGTATTTT
CDR3: CASSDILDSKNTDTQYF

J: TRBJ1-4
size: -
D: -
V: TRBV9
DNA: TGTGCCAGCAGCCTAACCGGGACTGCTTATGAAAAACTGTTTTTT
CDR3: CASSLTGTAYEKLFF

J: TRBJ1-3
size: few
D: -
V: TRBV13
DNA: TGTGCCAGCAGCTTATCCGGGTCTGGAAACACCATATATTTT
CDR3: CASSLSGSGNTIYF

J: TRBJ1-5
size: -
D: TRBD1
V: TRBV6-2/TRBV6-3
DNA: TGTGCCAGCAGTTACCCACAGGGGGGACAGCCCCAGCATTTT
CDR3: CASSYPQGGQPQHF

J: TRBJ2-2
size: -
D: TRBD1
V: TRBV19
DNA: TGTGCCAGTAGTACCCGACAGGGGGCGCCCGGGGAGCTGTTTTTT
CDR3: CASSTRQGAPGELFF

J: TRBJ1-1
size: -
D: -
V: TRBV19
DNA: TGTGCCAGTAGTATAAACAAAAACACTGAAGCTTTCTTT
CDR3: CASSINKNTEAFF

J: TRBJ1-6
size: few
D: TRBD1
V: TRBV7-2
DNA: TGTGCCAGCAGCCCGGACACAGGGGTAAATTCACCCCTCCACTTT
CDR3: CASSPDTGVNSPLHF

J: TRBJ1-2
size: once
D: -
V: TRBV6-6
DNA: TGTGCCAGCGTTTCGGGGGGCTCGGGGTATGGCTACACCTTC
CDR3: CASVSGGSGYGYTF

J: TRBJ2-3
size: -
D: -
V: TRBV18
DNA: TGTGCCAGCTCACCACCTTTCGGGCAAGGGGTGCTCCTCACAGATACGCAGTATTTT
CDR3: CASSPPFGQGVLLTDTQYF

J: TRBJ1-2
size: -
D: TRBD1
V: TRBV7-2
DNA: TGTGCCAGCAGCTACGGACAGGGCGACTACACCTTC
CDR3: CASSYGQGDYTF

J: TRBJ1-1
size: -
D: TRBD1
V: TRBV6-4
DNA: TGTGCCAGCAAGGGGGCTAAGGAGAACACTGAAGCTTTCTTT
CDR3: CASKGAKENTEAFF

J: TRBJ2-2
size: -
D: TRBD1
V: TRBV6-5
DNA: TGTGCCAGCAACAGGGGGCTCAGGGAGCTGTTTTTT
CDR3: CASNRGLRELFF

J: TRBJ2-5
size: -
D: -
V: TRBV5-1
DNA: TGCGCCAGCAGGCCAGGGGGGATGGATCAAGAGACCCAGTACTTC
CDR3: CASRPGGMDQETQYF

J: TRBJ2-7
size: -
D: TRBD1
V: TRBV6-2/TRBV6-3
DNA: TGTGCCAGCAGCCAACGACGGGGACAGCCCAGAGAGGGGCAGTACTTC
CDR3: CASSQRRGQPREGQYF

J: TRBJ2-7
size: -
D: -
V: TRBV18
DNA: TGTGCCAGCTCTCAGGGGTTGAGCTCCTACGAGCAGTACTTC
CDR3: CASSQGLSSYEQYF

J: TRBJ2-5
size: -
D: TRBD1
V: TRBV10-3
DNA: TGTGCCATCAGGAAGGACAGGGGGGAAGAGACCCAGTACTTC
CDR3: CAIRKDRGEETQYF

J: TRBJ1-6
size: -
D: TRBD1
V: TRBV7-3
DNA: TGTGCCAGCAGCGCCGGGACAGATAATTCACCCCTCCACTTT
CDR3: CASSAGTDNSPLHF

J: TRBJ2-7
size: -
D: -
V: TRBV2
DNA: TGTGCCAGCATGACTGATAGTTCCTACGAGCAGTACTTC
CDR3: CASMTDSSYEQYF

J: TRBJ1-2
size: -
D: TRBD1
V: TRBV24-1
DNA: TGTGCCACCAGTGACCTGGGACAGACATATGGCTACACCTTC
CDR3: CATSDLGQTYGYTF

J: TRBJ2-2
size: -
D: TRBD2
V: TRBV28
DNA: TGTGCCAGCAGCCCAGCGGGGGGGCGTAACACCGGGGAGCTGTTTTTT
CDR3: CASSPAGGRNTGELFF

J: TRBJ2-7
size: -
D: -
V: TRBV11-2
DNA: TGTGCCAGCAGCTTAGATCCAACTTTCTACGAGCAGTACTTC
CDR3: CASSLDPTFYEQYF

J: TRBJ2-7
size: -
D: -
V: TRBV4-3
DNA: TGCGCCAGCAGCCAAGGGGACACGGGACCGGTCTCCTACGAGCAGTACTTC
CDR3: CASSQGDTGPVSYEQYF

J: TRBJ2-1
size: -
D: TRBD1
V: TRBV5-6
DNA: TGTGCCAGCAGCCCCAGACAGGGGGGGTACAATGAGCAGTTCTTC
CDR3: CASSPRQGGYNEQFF

J: TRBJ2-7
size: few
D: -
V: TRBV7-9
DNA: TGTGCCAGCAGCACCCGGAGTAGCGTTACCTACGAGCAGTACTTC
CDR3: CASSTRSSVTYEQYF

J: TRBJ1-5
size: -
D: TRBD1
V: TRBV5-1
DNA: TGCGCCAGCAGCTCGGGGACAGAGGGCCAGCCCCAGCATTTT
CDR3: CASSSGTEGQPQHF

J: TRBJ1-3
size: -
D: -
V: TRBV27
DNA: TGTGCCAGCAGTTTAAATATCGAGGGAAACACCATATATTTT
CDR3: CASSLNIEGNTIYF

J: TRBJ2-1
size: -
D: -
V: TRBV24-1
DNA: TGTGCCACCAGTGCTGCGGGATTAGGCTCCTACAATGAGCAGTTCTTC
CDR3: CATSAAGLGSYNEQFF

J: TRBJ1-5
size: once
D: -
V: TRBV21-1
DNA: TGTGCCAGCAGCAAAGACCTCGACAAAGAGGGGACAGTCAATAGCAATCAGCCCCAGCATTTT
CDR3: CASSKDLDKEGTVNSNQPQHF

J: TRBJ2-7
size: -
D: TRBD1
V: TRBV28
DNA: TGTGCCAGCACCCCCAATCCGGGACAGAGCTACTCCTACGAGCAGTACTTC
CDR3: CASTPNPGQSYSYEQYF

J: TRBJ1-2
size: -
D: TRBD1
V: TRBV20-1
DNA: TGCAGTGCTAGTCCACAGACAGGGATTTATGGCTACACCTTC
CDR3: CSASPQTGIYGYTF

J: TRBJ1-2
size: few
D: -
V: TRBV6-5
DNA: TGTGCCAGCAGTTACCGGGGTGGCTACACCTTC
CDR3: CASSYRGGYTF